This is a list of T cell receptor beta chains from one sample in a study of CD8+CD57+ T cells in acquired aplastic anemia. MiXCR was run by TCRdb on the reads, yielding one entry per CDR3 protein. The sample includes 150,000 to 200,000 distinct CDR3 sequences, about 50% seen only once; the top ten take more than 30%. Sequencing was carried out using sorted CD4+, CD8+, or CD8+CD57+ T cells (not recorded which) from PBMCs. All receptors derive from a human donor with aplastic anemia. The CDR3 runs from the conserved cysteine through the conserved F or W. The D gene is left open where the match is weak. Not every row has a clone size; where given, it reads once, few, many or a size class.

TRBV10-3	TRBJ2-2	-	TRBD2	TGTGCCATCAGTTGGGCTAGCGGGACCGGGGAGCTGTTTTTT	CAISWASGTGELFF
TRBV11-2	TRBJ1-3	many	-	TGTGCCAGCAGCTTAGATCTCGCAATCTCTGGAAACACCATATATTTT	CASSLDLAISGNTIYF
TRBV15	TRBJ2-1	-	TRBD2	TGTGCCACCAGCTTAGCGGGTTACAATGAGCGGTTCTTC	CATSLAGYNERFF
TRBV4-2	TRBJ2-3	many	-	TGTGCCAGCAGCCCCGCGCAGGGGGGGCAGGACACGCAGTATTTT	CASSPAQGGQDTQYF
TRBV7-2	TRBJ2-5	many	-	TGTGCCAGCTGCTACAGAGACCAAGAGACCCAGTACTTC	CASCYRDQETQYF
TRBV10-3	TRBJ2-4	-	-	TGTGCCATCGGGGAGGGATGGGACATTCGGTACTTC	CAIGEGWDIRYF
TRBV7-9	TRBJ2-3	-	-	TGCGCCAGCAGTGGGGTCGATCATACGCAGTATTTT	CASSGVDHTQYF
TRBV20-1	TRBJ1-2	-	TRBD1	TGCAGTGCCCCGGGACAGGTGGACTACACCTTC	CSAPGQVDYTF
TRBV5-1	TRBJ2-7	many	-	TGCGCCAGCAGCGTAACGGGCGGTGGGGGGCGCCCTGCGCAGTACTTC	CASSVTGGGGRPAQYF
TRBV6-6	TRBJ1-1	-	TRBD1	TGTGCCAGCAGTTCGTCCATACGAAGGGGGCCCACTGAAGCTTTCTTT	CASSSSIRRGPTEAFF
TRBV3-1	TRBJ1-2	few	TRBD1	TGTGCCAGCAGCATTGGACAGGGGGGCGATGGCTACACCTTC	CASSIGQGGDGYTF
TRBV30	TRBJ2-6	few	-	TGTGCCTGGAGCGCCGGATCTGGGGCCAACGTCCTGACTTTC	CAWSAGSGANVLTF
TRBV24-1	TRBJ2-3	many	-	TGTGCCACCAGTGATTTTGGGGGGCACACAGATACGCAGTATTTT	CATSDFGGHTDTQYF
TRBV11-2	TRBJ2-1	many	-	TGTGCCAGCAGCTTAGGTACAGGACGGTCTTACAATGAGCAGTTCTTC	CASSLGTGRSYNEQFF
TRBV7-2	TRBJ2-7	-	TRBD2	TGTGCCAGCGGCAACGGGGGGGGGCGCTCCTACGAGCAGTACTTC	CASGNGGGRSYEQYF
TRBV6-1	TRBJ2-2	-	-	TGTGCCAGCAGTACCGCAGGGAACACCGGGGAGCTGTTTTTT	CASSTAGNTGELFF
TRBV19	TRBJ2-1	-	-	TGTGCCAGTTCGTCCCAGGGGAGTCCGTTCAATGAGCAGTTCTTC	CASSSQGSPFNEQFF
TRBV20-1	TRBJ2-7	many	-	TGCAGTGCTAGAGATAGTGGAGGAGCCGATTACGAGCAGTACTTC	CSARDSGGADYEQYF
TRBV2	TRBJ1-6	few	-	TGTGCCAGCAGCTGGGGGGCGGTAGGTTCACCCCTCCACTTT	CASSWGAVGSPLHF
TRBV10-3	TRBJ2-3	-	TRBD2	TGTGCCATCGCGACTAGCGGGGCTACAGATACGCAGTATTTT	CAIATSGATDTQYF
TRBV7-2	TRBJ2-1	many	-	TGTGCCAGCAGCTTAGCGGAACGGGAGACCGGTTTCCTACACAATGAGCAGTTCTTC	CASSLAERETGFLHNEQFF
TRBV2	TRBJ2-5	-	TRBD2	TGTGCCAGCAGTGAGCCCCTAGCGGGGGGGGAGACCCAGTACTTC	CASSEPLAGGETQYF
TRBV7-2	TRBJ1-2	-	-	TGTGTCAGCAGCTTAGCGGGGATTTATGGCTACACCTTC	CVSSLAGIYGYTF
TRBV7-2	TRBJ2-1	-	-	TGTGCCAGCAGGGCGGGACTCAATGAGCAGTTCTTC	CASRAGLNEQFF
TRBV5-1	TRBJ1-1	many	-	TGCGCCAGCAGGCCGGAAGGGATTACGTCTGAAGCTTTCTTT	CASRPEGITSEAFF
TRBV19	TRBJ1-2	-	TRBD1	TGTGCCAGTGTACAAGGGCAGGGGGCATATGGCTACACCTTC	CASVQGQGAYGYTF
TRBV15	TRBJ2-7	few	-	TGTGCCACCAGCAGACCTGACAGGGAGGGAGAGCAGTACTTC	CATSRPDREGEQYF
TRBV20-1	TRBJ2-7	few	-	TGCAGTGCTAAGCGACCGACCTACGAGCAGTACTTC	CSAKRPTYEQYF
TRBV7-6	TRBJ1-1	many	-	TGTGCCAGCAGCTCGGATGGAGGTATCACTGAAGCTTTCTTT	CASSSDGGITEAFF
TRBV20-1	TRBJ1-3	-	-	TGCAGTGCAGGGGGGGATGGATACACCATATATTTT	CSAGGDGYTIYF
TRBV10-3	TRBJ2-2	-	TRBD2	TGTGCCATCAGCAGACTAGCGGATAACACCGGGGAGCTGTTTTTT	CAISRLADNTGELFF
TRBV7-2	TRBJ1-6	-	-	TGTGCCAGCAGCTTAAAGGAGAATTCACCCCTCCACTTT	CASSLKENSPLHF
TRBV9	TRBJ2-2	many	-	TGTGCCAGCATGGGGGTGACCGGGGAGCTGTTTTTT	CASMGVTGELFF
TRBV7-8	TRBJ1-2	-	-	TGTGCCAGCAGCTTAATGGGAACTGGCTACACCTTC	CASSLMGTGYTF
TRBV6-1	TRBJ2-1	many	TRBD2	TGTGCCAGCAGCCCTTTGGCGGGAGGGCCCTACAATGAGCAGTTCTTC	CASSPLAGGPYNEQFF
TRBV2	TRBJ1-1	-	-	TGTGCCAGCAGTGCACTAGTGGGGGTTGACACTGAAGCTTTCTTT	CASSALVGVDTEAFF
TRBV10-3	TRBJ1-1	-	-	TGTGCCATCACCGAGTCAACAGTTAACACTGAAGCTTTCTTT	CAITESTVNTEAFF
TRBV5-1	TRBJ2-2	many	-	TGCGCCAGCAGCTTGTCAGGCCCCGGGGAGCTGTTTTTT	CASSLSGPGELFF
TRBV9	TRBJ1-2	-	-	TGTGCCAGCAGCGTCTCAGGGTTCTACACCTTC	CASSVSGFYTF
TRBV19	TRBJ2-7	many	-	TGTGCCAGTAGTATACAGGGTAGGGACGAGCAGTACTTC	CASSIQGRDEQYF
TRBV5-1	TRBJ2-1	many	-	TGCGCCAGCAGCTGGGGGTCGGGACAACTCTTCAATGAGCAGTTCTTC	CASSWGSGQLFNEQFF
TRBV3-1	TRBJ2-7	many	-	TGTGCCAGCAGCCCCGCCGCGTCCGAGCAGTACTTC	CASSPAASEQYF
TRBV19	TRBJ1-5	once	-	TGTGCCAGTCAGTATGGGGGGACGAGCAATCAGCCCCAGCATTTT	CASQYGGTSNQPQHF
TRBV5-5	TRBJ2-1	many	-	TGTGCCAGCAGCCACTACAATGAGCAGTTCTTC	CASSHYNEQFF
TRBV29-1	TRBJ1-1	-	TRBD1	TGCAGCGTTGGAGGGGGCGAGGGAGACACTGAAGCTTTCTTT	CSVGGGEGDTEAFF
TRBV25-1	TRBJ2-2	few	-	TGTGCCAGCAGTGAACAGGGACTGGACACCGGGGAGCTGTTTTTT	CASSEQGLDTGELFF
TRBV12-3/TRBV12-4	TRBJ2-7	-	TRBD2	TGTGCCAGCAGTTTATTTCAGGGGCGAGGGACTAGCGGTCCCTACGAGCAGTACTTC	CASSLFQGRGTSGPYEQYF
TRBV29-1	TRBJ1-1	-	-	TGCAGCGTTGGTGGGGAAGGCACTGAAGCTTTCTTT	CSVGGEGTEAFF
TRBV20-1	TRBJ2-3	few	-	TGCAGTGCTAGAGTGAGCGGAGCTAGCACAGATACGCAGTATTTT	CSARVSGASTDTQYF
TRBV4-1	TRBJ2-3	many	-	TGCGCCAGCAGCCAAGAGGGGGGACCTGGCACAGATACGCAGTATTTT	CASSQEGGPGTDTQYF
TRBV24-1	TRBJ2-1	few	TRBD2	TGTGCCACCTCTAGGACTAGCGGAAGGGGGACGCAGTTCTTC	CATSRTSGRGTQFF
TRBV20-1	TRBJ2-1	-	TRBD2	TGCAGTGCCAGCAGTGACGGGACTAGCGGGGGCAATGAGCAGTTCTTC	CSASSDGTSGGNEQFF
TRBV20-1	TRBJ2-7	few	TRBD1	TGCAGTGCACCCGTACCAGGGGGACCATCCTACGAGCAGTACTTC	CSAPVPGGPSYEQYF
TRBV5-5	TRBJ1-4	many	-	TGTGCCAGCAGCCTCTATCAAGGTGGTGGTGAAAAACTGTTTTTT	CASSLYQGGGEKLFF
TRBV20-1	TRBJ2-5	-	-	TGCAGTGCTAGAATGGTAGGCCGAGAGACCCAGTACTTC	CSARMVGRETQYF
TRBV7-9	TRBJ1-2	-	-	TGTGCCAGCAGCAACCAACATGATTACTATGGCTACACCTTC	CASSNQHDYYGYTF
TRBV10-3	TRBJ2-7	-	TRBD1	TGTGCCATCAGTGAGTCGATCCGGGACAGGGTCGGGTACGAGCAGTACTTC	CAISESIRDRVGYEQYF
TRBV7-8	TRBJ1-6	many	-	TGTGCCAGCAGCTTTGGCCGGGGCAGTTCACCCCTCCACTTT	CASSFGRGSSPLHF
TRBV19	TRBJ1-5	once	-	TGTGCCAGTAGGTGGGGGGTAAGAGACAGGTCTAATCAGCCCCAGCATTTT	CASRWGVRDRSNQPQHF